Listed here are 13 T cell receptor beta chains from one sample, sequenced in a study of cytomegalovirus exposure and HLA in healthy donors. The PCR had 60 Vbeta and 13 Jbeta primers. Clones were read by immunoSEQ multiplex PCR, and TCRdb kept only the in-frame ones, dropping some. The sample lists 100,000 to 150,000 clones; just under 85% were seen once. Sequencing used PBMCs. All receptors come from a boy aged 2 to 10 in good health and CMV-seronegative.

The rearrangement joins TRBV9 to TRBJ1-6, with a possible D match to TRBD1 (5 bases). This CDR3 contains 15 residues. Germline V CDR1 and CDR2: SGDLS, YYNGEE. Trimming pared 4 bases from V and 5 bases from J, leaving 13 bases between. CDR3 region: CASSMRTWDNSPLHF. CDR3 sequence (DNA): TGTGCCAGCAGCATGCGGACATGGGATAATTCACCCCTCCACTTT. Using reference TRBV9 and TRBJ1-6 for the parts outside the CDR3, the full variable domain is DSGVTQTPKHLITATGQRVTLRCSPRSGDLSVYWYQQSLDQGLQFLIQYYNGEERAKGNILERFSAQQFPDLHSELNLSSLELGDSALYFCASSMRTWDNSPLHFGNGTRLTVT.

This chain links TRBV9 with TRBJ2-1; 8 nucleotides align to TRBD2. Germline lookup yields CDR1 SGDLS and CDR2 YYNGEE. J was trimmed by 0 bases and V by 0 bases; bases with no gene match: 2. The CDR3 is made up of 16 amino acids. CDR3 loop: CASSVGSGTSYNEQFF. CDR3 nucleotides: TGTGCCAGCAGCGTAGGTAGCGGGACCTCCTACAATGAGCAGTTCTTC.

Concerning this clone itself: An end of the junction differs from the germline gene, which may be a read error. The chain carries TRBV19 and TRBJ1-2, with 7 bases aligning to TRBD1. The CDR3 covers 11 residues. Germline V gives CDR1 LNHDA, CDR2 SQIVND (reference sequence). The CDR3 nucleotides read TGTGCCAGCGGGGACAGTCGACCCTATTCCTTC. This translates into CASGDSRPYSF.

The rearrangement links TRBV4-2 to TRBJ2-7; 8 bases map to TRBD1. The CDR3 length is 16 residues. The V gene's germline CDR1 is LGHNA and CDR2 YNFKEQ. The V and J ends lost 3 bases and 3 bases, in that order; junction bases with no gene match: 10. CDR3: CASSQRTGPVDYEQYF. For the CDR3, the DNA is TGTGCCAGCAGCCAGAGGACAGGGCCGGTGGACTACGAGCAGTACTTC.

The chain carries TRBV5-4 and TRBJ1-1; D is ambiguous. The CDR3 sequence is 15 residues long. Trimming stripped 4 bases from V and 2 bases from J, with 15 bases between. Germline V gives CDR1 SGHNT, CDR2 YYREEE (reference sequence). The DNA of the CDR3 is TGTGCCAGCAGCCGCGGGGTTGGCGGAAACACTGAAGCTTTCTTT. Residues: CASSRGVGGNTEAFF.

The gene calls are TRBV6-6 and TRBJ2-2; 10 bases fit TRBD2. From germline, CDR1 is MNHNY and CDR2 SVGAGI (reference sequence). The V gene end was trimmed by 4 bases and the J gene end by 1 base; junction bases not matched to a gene: 0. The CDR3 extends over 15 amino acids. The CDR3 DNA sequence: TGTGCCAGCAGTTGGACTAGCGGGAACACCGGGGAGCTGTTTTTT. This encodes CASSWTSGNTGELFF.

The genes are TRBV7-8 and TRBJ2-7; 12 nucleotides match TRBD2. CDR1 SGHVS and CDR2 FQNEAQ come from the germline V gene. The ends lost 1 base at V and 2 bases at J; junction bases unmatched: 6. This CDR3 comprises 17 residues. The CDR3 DNA reads as TGTGCCAGCAGCTTAGAGGTAGGACTAGCGGGGCCCTACGAGCAGTACTTC. Translating gives CASSLEVGLAGPYEQYF.

This chain links TRBV15 with TRBJ1-2, with D possibly matching TRBD1 (5 bases). V was trimmed by 3 bases and J by 4 bases, leaving 9 bases between them. The CDR3 covers 13 residues. The germline gives CDR1 LNHNV, CDR2 YYDKDF (reference sequence). Written as DNA, the CDR3 is TGTGCCACCAGCAGGGACACCGGCTATGGCTACACCTTC. Translation gives CATSRDTGYGYTF. The whole variable domain, remainder taken from reference TRBV15 and TRBJ1-2, is DAMVIQNPRYQVTQFGKPVTLSCSQTLNHNVMYWYQQKSSQAPKLLFHYYDKDFNNEADTPDNFQSRRPNTSFCFLDIRSPGLGDTAMYLCATSRDTGYGYTFGSGTRLTVV.

This clone occurred a few times. The rearrangement uses TRBV14 and TRBJ2-5; 9 positions agree with TRBD2. J was trimmed by 2 bases and V by 1 base; bases with no gene match: 8. There are 17 residues in the CDR3. Germline loops: CDR1 SGHDN, CDR2 FVKESK. The CDR3 reads CASSQVGGLAGQETQYF. CDR3 coding DNA: TGTGCCAGCAGCCAAGTAGGTGGGCTAGCGGGACAAGAGACCCAGTACTTC.

This clone has just a few counts. Written as DNA, the CDR3 is TGTGCCAGCAGTTTTATCGGGGACAGCGAAGCTTTCTTT. It encodes CASSFIGDSEAFF. This rearrangement joins TRBV27 to TRBJ1-1; 7 positions agree with TRBD1. With V trimmed by 3 bases and J by 8 bases, 6 bases remained unmatched. Germline assignment: CDR1 MNHEY and CDR2 SMNVEV (reference sequence). The CDR3 is made up of 13 amino acids.

This chain links TRBV11-2 with TRBJ1-2, with 7 bases aligning to TRBD1. Germline V CDR1 and CDR2: SGHAT, FQNNGV. V lost 4 bases to trimming and J lost 0 bases; unmatched junction nucleotides: 8. This CDR3 comprises 16 residues. CDR3 sequence reads: CASSSPRQGANYGYTF. As DNA, the CDR3 is TGTGCCAGCAGCTCCCCCAGGCAGGGGGCTAACTATGGCTACACCTTC.

The chain recombines TRBV7-9 with TRBJ1-5; the D gene is possibly TRBD1 (6 bases). The CDR3 runs to 16 residues. The V and J ends lost 2 bases and 0 bases respectively, with 11 bases between them. CDR1 is SEHNR and CDR2 is FQNEAQ in the germline V gene (reference sequence). The CDR3 nucleotides are TGTGCCAGCAGCTTAAAGGGGGAATATAGCAATCAGCCCCAGCATTTT. It translates to CASSLKGEYSNQPQHF.

J is TRBJ2-3 and V is TRBV7-9, with D possibly TRBD2 on 5 matching bases. V dropped 4 bases and J dropped 11 bases, with 13 bases sitting between them. Per the germline V gene, CDR1 is SEHNR and CDR2 is FQNEAQ (reference sequence). The CDR3 has 12 residues. CDR3 DNA: TGTGCCAGCAGCTCGGACTTGAAAAAGCAGTATTTT. Residues: CASSSDLKKQYF.